This entry lists 5 T cell receptor beta chains sequenced from one sample in a study of blood T cell repertoires in COVID-19 (dated by TCRdb to the early 2020s). Library prep was done by the immunoSEQ multiplex PCR assay. TCRdb took over this immuneACCESS table, retaining in-frame rearrangements with V and J assigned. Such tables are incomplete; in checked studies, under half of the missing clones stem from an unresolved V gene, and the remainder is unexplained. This sample has 80,000 to 100,000 clones in its table, and 74% of those were observed once. The ten most abundant clones make up under 5% of the sample. The material sequenced was peripheral blood. The receptors stem from a man aged 65 to 85 with COVID-19, enrolled during active disease.

This clone was found once. The CDR3 coding sequence is TGTGCCAGCAGCTTAGTCCCTGGACAGGGTATTCAGTATGGCTACACCTTC. Amino acids: CASSLVPGQGIQYGYTF. The rearrangement joins TRBV7-2 to TRBJ1-2; 8 bases match TRBD1. Looked up from germline, CDR1 is SGHTA and CDR2 is FQGNSA. The CDR3 spans 17 residues. J gave up 5 bases and V 1 base, and 12 bases lay outside the gene matches.

This chain joins TRBV7-2 and TRBJ2-2; D might be TRBD1 (5 bases). V was shortened by 0 bases and J by 8 bases, with 13 bases between the two germline ends. Per the germline V gene, CDR1 is SGHTA and CDR2 is FQGNSA. This CDR3 is built from 15 residues. CDR3 coding DNA: TGTGCCAGCAGCTTAGCGGAAGGGGTTATAGGGGAGCTGTTTTTT. This encodes CASSLAEGVIGELFF.

The CDR3 DNA reads TGTGCCAGCAGTTTGATAGCGGGAGTGAACAATGAGCAGTTCTTC. Translation: CASSLIAGVNNEQFF. The chain is built from TRBV6-2 or TRBV6-3 and TRBJ2-1, with TRBD2 identical over 9 bases. The junction had 6 bases not matched to a gene; V was cut back by 4 bases and J by 5 bases. CDR3 length equals 15 residues. Per the germline V gene, CDR1 is MNHEY and CDR2 is SVGEGT.

This sequence joins TRBV21-1 and TRBJ2-5; the listed D gene, TRBD2, was not tested against the DNA. TRBV21-1 is shown as a pseudogene. This CDR3 contains 14 residues. The CDR3 is CASSKNPCAETQYF. The CDR3 DNA sequence: TGTGCCAGCAGCAAAAACCCCTGTGCGGAGACCCAGTACTTC.

This chain connects TRBV18 to TRBJ2-2, with 7 bases matching TRBD1. V dropped 3 bases and J dropped 0; count of bases not matched to a gene: 7. Germline-derived CDR1 and CDR2 are KGHSH and LQKENI. The CDR3 spans 17 residues. CDR3 amino acids: CASSPYSQGSNTGELFF. The DNA for the CDR3 is TGTGCCAGCTCACCGTACTCACAGGGGTCGAACACCGGGGAGCTGTTTTTT.